The 6 T cell receptor beta chains below were found in one sample sequenced in a study of T-cell reconstitution after alpha-beta-depleted transplantation in children. TCRbeta library construction was performed incorporating unique molecular identifiers. One entry per CDR3 protein results from TCRdb running MiXCR on the PCR reads. The sample includes around 270,000 distinct CDR3 sequences, roughly a tenth of them seen just once. The sample consisted of PBMCs, taken before TCRalphabeta/CD19-depleted stem cell transplant. The receptors come from a boy in the first two years of life with acute myeloid leukemia, due to receive a stem cell transplant.

This chain's CDR3 is CATSRDQDRISGANVLTF. The CDR3 nucleotides are TGTGCCACCAGCAGAGATCAAGACAGGATCTCTGGGGCCAACGTCCTGACTTTC. The chain recombines TRBV15 with TRBJ2-6; perhaps TRBD1 as D (6 bases). V lost 0 bases and J 0 bases, leaving 12 bases between the germline ends. This CDR3 has 18 residues. Germline V gene sequence: CDR1 LNHNV, CDR2 YYDKDF (reference sequence). Together with reference TRBV15 and TRBJ2-6, the CDR3 gives the full variable domain: DAMVIQNPRYQVTQFGKPVTLSCSQTLNHNVMYWYQQKSSQAPKLLFHYYDKDFNNEADTPDNFQSRRPNTSFCFLDIRSPGLGDTAMYLCATSRDQDRISGANVLTFGAGSRLTVL.

The chain is built from TRBV6-6 and TRBJ1-1; 9 nucleotides align to TRBD1. The CDR3 runs 13 residues. Germline CDR1 reads MNHNY; CDR2 reads SVGAGI (reference sequence). V gave up 6 bases and J gave up 4 bases; unmatched junction bases: 3. DNA for the CDR3: TGTGCCAGCAGCGACAGGGGGGTCACTGAAGCTTTCTTT. The encoded protein is CASSDRGVTEAFF.

This clonotype was recorded many times. The genes are TRBV7-2 and TRBJ1-2, with D possibly being TRBD1 (5 bases). CDR3 size: 16 residues. Germline lookup yields CDR1 SGHTA and CDR2 FQGNSA. The V and J ends lost 4 bases and 3 bases respectively, with 18 bases between them. As DNA, the CDR3 is TGTGCCAGCAGCTCCCACCTTGGTTTAGGGGACTATGGCTACACCTTC. It translates to CASSSHLGLGDYGYTF.

The table lists this clonotype with many counts. V usage is TRBV7-9 and J usage is TRBJ1-5; D uncertain. Per germline, CDR1 SEHNR and CDR2 FQNEAQ (reference sequence). V was pared by 4 bases and J by 3 bases, with 13 bases between. The length of the CDR3 is 15 residues. CDR3 sequence: CASSSEAGLNQPQHF. CDR3 coding DNA: TGTGCCAGCAGCTCCGAGGCAGGACTCAATCAGCCCCAGCATTTT.

In its sample, this clonotype was seen a few times. The chain carries TRBV19 and TRBJ2-7; D is ambiguous. V was trimmed by 5 bases and J by 2 bases, leaving 7 bases between them. The CDR3 is 12 amino acids. Germline V gene lookup returns CDR1 LNHDA and CDR2 SQIVND (reference sequence). CDR3 sequence reads: CASSEDTYEQYF. The CDR3 DNA sequence: TGTGCCAGTAGTGAAGACACCTACGAGCAGTACTTC. The full variable domain, rest sourced from reference TRBV19 and TRBJ2-7, is DGGITQSPKYLFRKEGQNVTLSCEQNLNHDAMYWYRQDPGQGLRLIYYSQIVNDFQKGDIAEGYSVSREKKESFPLTVTSAQKNPTAFYLCASSEDTYEQYFGPGTRLTVT.

There are many counts of this clonotype. The chain has TRBV9 and TRBJ2-3; D is perhaps TRBD2 (6 bases). The germline V gene encodes CDR1 SGDLS and CDR2 YYNGEE. V lost 3 bases and J lost 0, with 8 bases in between. CDR3 length: 14 residues. CDR3 coding DNA: TGTGCCAGCAGCGAAAGCGGGAGCACAGATACGCAGTATTTT. This sequence encodes CASSESGSTDTQYF.